These 27 T cell receptor beta chains were all obtained from the same sample, sequenced in a study of early T cells in non-severe SARS-CoV-2 infection. A single record per CDR3 protein comes from TCRdb applying MiXCR to the 5' RACE reads. This sample has about 80,000 distinct CDR3 sequences, with 14% to 15% found just once. Sequenced: whole blood. The receptor set was obtained from an adult who was a healthcare worker with PCR-confirmed SARS-CoV-2 infection or an uninfected control (not recorded which).

This clonotype was counted a few times. The V call is TRBV30, the J call TRBJ1-3; possibly TRBD1 for D (5 bases). Germline CDR1 GTSNPN, CDR2 SVGIG (reference sequence). With 0 bases removed from V and 7 bases from J, the gap between germline ends came to 10 bases. The CDR3 loop spans 13 amino acids. CDR3 in DNA: TGTGCCTGGAGTGTACTGTGGGGGAACACCATATATTTT. It is translated as CAWSVLWGNTIYF.

This clonotype was observed a handful of times. The chain is built from TRBV12-3 or TRBV12-4 and TRBJ2-3; unclear D gene. This CDR3 has 14 residues. V was clipped by 10 bases and J by 1 base, with 15 bases between them. CDR3: CATSDEVGTDTQYF. CDR3 bases: TGTGCCACCTCCGATGAGGTCGGCACAGATACGCAGTATTTT.

There are many counts of this clonotype. This chain connects TRBV5-1 to TRBJ2-7; D is uncertain. The CDR3 contains 14 residues. V was pared by 0 bases and J by 2 bases, with 9 bases between. CDR1 is SGHRS and CDR2 is YFSETQ in the germline V gene. CDR3 sequence: CASSLVTDAYEQYF. For the CDR3, the DNA is TGCGCCAGCAGCTTGGTCACGGATGCCTACGAGCAGTACTTC.

This clonotype has a handful of counts. The chain is built from TRBV20-1 and TRBJ2-1; 10 bases map to TRBD2. V shed 6 bases, J shed 8 bases, and the junction held 7 bases outside the gene matches. CDR3 length equals 13 residues. Per the germline V gene, CDR1 is DFQATT and CDR2 is SNEGSKA (reference sequence). The CDR3 sequence: CSASGGAWDEQFF. The CDR3, as DNA: TGCAGTGCCAGCGGGGGGGCCTGGGATGAGCAGTTCTTC.

This clonotype was seen more than once but under ten times. The rearrangement uses TRBV7-2 and TRBJ2-1; D is undetermined. The CDR3 spans 13 residues. V was clipped by 4 bases and J by 6 bases, with 10 bases between them. Germline CDR1 and CDR2: SGHTA and FQGNSA. The CDR3 sequence: CASSYYSINEQFF. CDR3 sequence (DNA): TGTGCCAGCAGCTACTACAGCATCAATGAGCAGTTCTTC.

The chain uses TRBV9 and TRBJ2-3, with D unclear. The V gene's germline CDR1 is SGDLS and CDR2 YYNGEE. The CDR3 is made up of 12 amino acids. V lost 0 bases, J lost 5 bases, and 4 bases lay in between. The CDR3 here is CASSVDRDTQYF. CDR3 DNA: TGTGCCAGCAGCGTAGATAGAGATACGCAGTATTTT.

This clonotype was detected a few times. The genes are TRBV5-1 and TRBJ2-7, with no clear D. V gave up 0 bases and J gave up 2 bases, with 6 bases separating them. This CDR3 is built from 13 residues. Germline V gives CDR1 SGHRS, CDR2 YFSETQ. CDR3 region: CASSLGHPYEQYF. DNA for the CDR3: TGCGCCAGCAGCTTGGGACACCCCTACGAGCAGTACTTC. The full variable domain, its missing parts supplied by reference TRBV5-1 and TRBJ2-7, is KAGVTQTPRYLIKTRGQQVTLSCSPISGHRSVSWYQQTPGQGLQFLFEYFSETQRNKGNFPGRFSGRQFSNSRSEMNVSTLELGDSALYLCASSLGHPYEQYFGPGTRLTVT.

This clonotype has a handful of counts. This sequence joins TRBV11-2 and TRBJ2-3; D not resolved. The CDR3 consists of 14 residues. Germline values: CDR1 SGHAT, CDR2 FQNNGV. The germline V and J ends were trimmed by 3 bases and 6 bases, with 13 bases remaining between them. DNA of the CDR3: TGTGCCAGCAGCTTCTTTGGGTTTAGCGATACGCAGTATTTT. Encoded protein: CASSFFGFSDTQYF.

This clonotype turned up a few times. The chain combines TRBV3-1 with TRBJ2-7; no definite D call. The V end lost 3 bases, the J end lost 2 bases, and 8 bases lay between the germline ends. CDR3 length equals 13 residues. Germline CDR1 is LGHDT and CDR2 is YNNKEL (reference sequence). CDR3 sequence: CASSHRGPYEQYF. In DNA, the CDR3 is TGTGCCAGCAGCCACCGAGGCCCCTACGAGCAGTACTTC.

This chain joins TRBV7-2 and TRBJ2-7, with D perhaps given as TRBD1 or TRBD2 (7 bases each). Germline V gives CDR1 SGHTA, CDR2 FQGNSA. The CDR3 totals 16 residues. Between the trimmed V and J ends, which lost 5 bases and 5 bases, there was a span of 22 bases. CDR3 DNA: TGTGCCAGCAGCCCAGCAGGGGGGGACCCCTACGACGAGCAGTACTTC. Residues: CASSPAGGDPYDEQYF.

This clonotype was counted a few times. The gene calls are TRBV7-3 and TRBJ2-3; the match to TRBD1 covers 7 bases. Germline values: CDR1 SGHTA, CDR2 FQGTGA. This CDR3 has 15 amino acids. V was clipped by 1 base and J by 6 bases; unmatched bases: 7. CDR3 sequence reads: CASSLNGLRGDTQYF. CDR3 in DNA: TGTGCCAGCAGCTTAAATGGTCTCAGGGGGGATACGCAGTATTTT.

This clonotype was seen a few times. As DNA, the CDR3 is TGTGCCAGCAGCCCGACCCCCAGGACCGCTAGCACAGATACGCAGTATTTT. It yields the protein CASSPTPRTASTDTQYF. This rearrangement joins TRBV3-1 to TRBJ2-3; D gene uncertain. Germline values: CDR1 LGHDT, CDR2 YNNKEL (reference sequence). CDR3 length: 17 amino acids. With 4 bases removed from V and 0 bases from J, the gap between germline ends came to 17 bases.

This CDR3 is CSVGVGGNTEAFF. The CDR3 DNA reads as TGCAGCGTTGGCGTGGGAGGGAACACTGAAGCTTTCTTT. The chain links TRBV29-1 to TRBJ1-1, with D unclear. Germline values: CDR1 SQVTM, CDR2 ANQGSEA. The CDR3 is made up of 13 amino acids. V dropped 4 bases and J dropped 1 base, with 10 bases sitting between them.

The V and J genes are TRBV28 and TRBJ2-7; 8 bases fit TRBD1. This CDR3 contains 14 residues. After removal of 3 bases from V and 3 bases from J, the junction contained 4 bases not matched to a gene. CDR1 MDHEN and CDR2 SYDVKM come from the germline V gene. This chain's CDR3 is CASSLGQAFYEQYF. CDR3 in DNA: TGTGCCAGCAGTTTGGGACAGGCCTTCTACGAGCAGTACTTC.

This chain connects TRBV5-6 to TRBJ2-3; 11 positions match TRBD1. CDR3 size: 15 residues. Germline V gene sequence: CDR1 SGHDT, CDR2 YYEEEE. With 4 bases clipped from V and 4 bases from J, the junction kept 5 bases outside the gene matches. In nucleotides, the CDR3 is TGTGCCAGCAGCCTGGGACAGGGGGGGGCAGATACGCAGTATTTT. Translated, it gives CASSLGQGGADTQYF.

The J gene is TRBJ1-6, the V gene TRBV25-1; D gene unclear. This CDR3 has 13 amino acids. The V end was cut by 3 bases, the J end by 9 bases, with 9 bases between. Germline V gene lookup returns CDR1 MGHDK and CDR2 SYGVNS. CDR3 sequence: CASSDTSSSPLHF. The CDR3 DNA sequence: TGTGCCAGCAGTGATACCTCAAGTTCACCCCTCCACTTT.

The chain recombines TRBV11-2 with TRBJ1-1; tentative D call: TRBD1 (6 bases). The CDR3 is made up of 14 amino acids. Germline CDR1 SGHAT, CDR2 FQNNGV. The germline V and J ends were trimmed by 5 bases and 3 bases, with 13 bases remaining between them. The CDR3 bases are TGTGCCAGCAGCCTAGGACAGCCGTACACTGAAGCTTTCTTT. Translation gives CASSLGQPYTEAFF.

The chain links TRBV5-4 to TRBJ2-5; the D is unclear. V was shortened by 5 bases and J by 2 bases, with 16 bases between the two germline ends. This CDR3 has 15 residues. Germline-derived CDR1 and CDR2 are SGHNT and YYREEE (reference sequence). The CDR3, as DNA: TGTGCCAGCAGTTCAAAATCAGGAATGCAAGAGACCCAGTACTTC. Amino acid sequence: CASSSKSGMQETQYF.

This rearrangement joins TRBV9 to TRBJ1-6; 8 nucleotides agree with TRBD1. The CDR3 is 15 amino acids. Germline values: CDR1 SGDLS, CDR2 YYNGEE. The V segment lost 3 bases and the J segment 6 bases; nucleotides outside the gene matches: 5. DNA of the CDR3: TGTGCCAGCAGCGCGGGGGACAGGTTTAATTCACCCCTCCACTTT. The encoded protein is CASSAGDRFNSPLHF.

This sequence joins TRBV3-1 and TRBJ2-3, with D maybe TRBD1 (6 bases). This CDR3 has 14 amino acids. Per germline, CDR1 LGHDT and CDR2 YNNKEL (reference sequence). V was pared by 1 base and J by 3 bases, with 8 bases between. CDR3 region: CASSQVRGTDTQYF. The CDR3 DNA reads TGTGCCAGCAGCCAAGTTAGGGGGACAGATACGCAGTATTTT.

The gene calls are TRBV2 and TRBJ1-4; possible D gene TRBD1, 6 bases. Trimming left V 3 bases short and J 4 bases short, with 12 bases between. The CDR3 is made up of 15 amino acids. Per germline, CDR1 SNHLY and CDR2 FYNNEI. CDR3 amino acids: CASSEGGLSNEKLFF. In DNA, the CDR3 is TGTGCCAGCAGTGAGGGGGGGCTCAGTAATGAAAAACTGTTTTTT.

The J gene is TRBJ2-1, the V gene TRBV5-8, with D possibly TRBD1 on 6 matching bases. V dropped 5 bases and J dropped 0 bases, with 12 bases sitting between them. CDR3 size: 15 residues. Per germline, CDR1 SGHTS and CDR2 YDEGEE. In DNA, the CDR3 is TGTGCCAGCAGGCGACAGGCTAGCTCCTACAATGAGCAGTTCTTC. Protein: CASRRQASSYNEQFF.

The chain recombines TRBV6-2 or TRBV6-3 with TRBJ2-7; the D gene could be TRBD1 or TRBD2 (5 bases each). V was shortened by 6 bases and J by 2 bases, with 17 bases between the two germline ends. Germline V lookup: CDR1 MNHEY, CDR2 SVGEGT. This CDR3 comprises 15 residues. The CDR3 reads CASRRSGAEPYEQYF. CDR3 bases: TGTGCCAGCAGGCGCTCCGGGGCAGAACCCTACGAGCAGTACTTC.

This chain uses TRBV5-1 with TRBJ2-1, with no clear D. V lost 2 bases to trimming and J lost 5 bases, with 11 bases between them. There are 14 residues in the CDR3. CDR1 is SGHRS, CDR2 YFSETQ, per germline. CDR3 in amino acids: CASSLSGANNEQFF. In DNA form, the CDR3 reads TGCGCCAGCAGCTTATCAGGAGCCAACAATGAGCAGTTCTTC.

This clonotype has only a few counts. This rearrangement joins TRBV7-9 to TRBJ1-1; no clear D. Deletions cut 5 bases from V and 4 bases from J, with 14 bases between. This CDR3 contains 14 residues. From germline, CDR1 is SEHNR and CDR2 FQNEAQ (reference sequence). The CDR3 DNA is TGTGCCAGCAGCCTAAACAGCCTGGGCACTGAAGCTTTCTTT. Encoded protein: CASSLNSLGTEAFF.

This clonotype came up a few times. V usage is TRBV21-1 and J usage is TRBJ2-4; the table's D call, TRBD1, has no DNA check behind it. TRBV21-1 represents a pseudogene. The CDR3 extends over 16 amino acids. The CDR3 sequence is CASSKGGALAKNIQYF. CDR3 DNA sequence: TGTGCCAGCAGCAAAGGCGGCGCCCTAGCCAAAAACATTCAGTACTTC.

This clonotype has a handful of counts. The chain recombines TRBV21-1 with TRBJ1-2. TRBV21-1 is a recognized pseudogene. This CDR3 has 15 amino acids. CDR3 in DNA: TGTGCCAGCAGCAAAGCCTGGGAATGGCCTTATGGCTACACCTTC. Protein: CASSKAWEWPYGYTF.